This TCR beta chain was retrieved from a study of OX40 agonist ivuxolimab in advanced cancers. Study information: Three partial responders included one hepatocellular carcinoma patient and two cutaneous melanoma patients.

Blood sampling took place at baseline, cycle 4 day 1, and cycle 7 day 1. Generated by immunoSEQ multiplex PCR, the TCRdb table keeps only in-frame clones and is missing some. The sample yields fewer than 75,000 clones, around nine tenths seen once. General observations from the study: Dosing at 0.1 to 3.0 mg/kg was accompanied by clonal expansion of CD4+ and CD8+ blood T cells by week 6.

As for this clone: What it binds is unknown.

The CDR3 has 13 residues. Trimming left V 3 bases short and J 6 bases short, with 12 bases between. Germline loops: CDR1 MDHEN, CDR2 SYDVKM. The TCR comes from an adult with an advanced solid tumor such as melanoma, head and neck, liver or kidney cancer. The V call is TRBV28, the J call TRBJ2-7; the D call may be TRBD1 or TRBD2 (5 bases each). The specimen comprised CD4+ or CD8+ T cells sorted from blood, sampled in a trial of the OX40 agonist ivuxolimab. CDR3 region: CASSFGTPAEQYF. The CDR3 region has the DNA TGTGCCAGCAGTTTCGGGACCCCGGCCGAGCAGTACTTC. Looking up the rest from reference TRBV28 and TRBJ2-7 gives the full variable domain: DVKVTQSSRYLVKRTGEKVFLECVQDMDHENMFWYRQDPGLGLRLIYFSYDVKMKEKGDIPEGYSVSREKKERFSLILESASTNQTSMYLCASSFGTPAEQYFGPGTRLTVT.